One sample yielded the 10 T cell receptor beta chains listed below, sequenced in a study of Graves' ophthalmopathy and Graves' hyperthyroidism. Investigators amplified TCR beta CDR3 regions from RNA transcripts. HTBI primers were employed in first-round RT-PCR, then a second-round multiplex PCR followed. TCRdb called the multiplex PCR reads again in MiXCR, with one record for every CDR3 protein. Here the sample spans hundreds of thousands of distinct CDR3 sequences, roughly an eighth being singletons. Material: blood. These receptors all come from a woman younger than 45 with Graves' ophthalmopathy.

Note on this clonotype: A much larger clone sits a single nucleotide away, making a read error possible. V gene TRBV11-2 combines with J gene TRBJ1-1; TRBD1 aligns across 8 bases. Per the germline V gene, CDR1 is SGHAT and CDR2 is FQNNGV. The CDR3 has 16 residues. The CDR3 region is CASSSAPTGVNTEACF. CDR3 coding DNA: TGTGCCAGCAGCTCCGCCCCGACAGGGGTGAACACTGAAGCTTGCTTT.

Worth noting for this clonotype: Being one base from a much bigger clone, this may be a read error. V usage is TRBV29-1 and J usage is TRBJ1-2; D not resolved. The CDR3 length is 15 residues. Germline assignment: CDR1 SQVTM and CDR2 ANQGSEA. The germline V and J ends were trimmed by 4 bases and 4 bases, with 19 bases remaining between them. The CDR3 bases are TGCAGCGTTGGCTGGGAAAAGGATCGGGGCTATGGCTACACCTTC. Protein: CSVGWEKDRGYGYTF.

This clonotype was detected many times. The V gene is TRBV10-3, the J gene TRBJ1-1; no clear D. The germline V gene has CDR1 ENHRY and CDR2 SYGVKD. Trimming removed 2 bases at V and 1 base at J, with 5 bases between. The CDR3 has 13 amino acids. CDR3 nucleotides: TGTGCCATCAGTGAGGGGCAGAACACTGAAGCTTTCTTT. This gives the protein CAISEGQNTEAFF.

Many counts were recorded for this clonotype. The chain recombines TRBV6-5 with TRBJ1-1; D is possibly TRBD1 (6 bases). The CDR3 sequence is 22 residues long. V was pared by 5 bases and J by 5 bases, with 39 bases between. The germline V gene has CDR1 MNHEY and CDR2 SVGAGI. The CDR3 is CASSNGELGGATAGQHRTEAFF. The CDR3 nucleotides read TGTGCCAGCAGTAACGGGGAGCTTGGAGGGGCAACCGCAGGACAGCACAGGACTGAAGCTTTCTTT.

This clonotype was found many times. The DNA for the CDR3 is TGTGCCAGCAGCCAAGAGCCAGCGAACACTGAAGCTTTCTTT. Its translation is CASSQEPANTEAFF. J is TRBJ1-1 and V is TRBV4-2, with no clear D. The germline gives CDR1 LGHNA, CDR2 YNFKEQ. V shed 0 bases and J shed 1 base, with 6 bases lying between them. CDR3 size: 14 residues.

This clonotype occurred many times. The V call is TRBV19, the J call TRBJ1-2; D is perhaps TRBD1 (6 bases). Germline assignment: CDR1 LNHDA and CDR2 SQIVND (reference sequence). CDR3 length: 12 residues. Deletions cut 6 bases from V and 8 bases from J, with 13 bases between. The CDR3 protein is CASSPGAGGYTF. The CDR3 nucleotides read TGTGCCAGTAGCCCAGGGGCCGGCGGCTACACCTTC.

Notes on this clonotype: This may stem from a read error, because a much larger clone lies one nucleotide away. The chain carries TRBV11-2 and TRBJ2-4; tentative D call: TRBD1 (5 bases). This CDR3 region has 15 residues. CDR1 is SGHAT, CDR2 FQNNGV, per germline. Trimming shortened V by 5 bases and J by 6 bases, and 17 bases separated the two germline ends. Written as DNA, the CDR3 is TGTGCCAGCAGCCCTTTGGCAGGGTCGGCAAACATTCAGTACTTC. Amino acids: CASSPLAGSANIQYF.

This clonotype came up many times. The chain combines TRBV5-1 with TRBJ2-7; D perhaps matches TRBD2 (6 bases). This CDR3 comprises 15 residues. Germline V gives CDR1 SGHRS, CDR2 YFSETQ. Trimming cost V 5 bases and J 3 bases, with 18 bases left between them. Here the CDR3 reads CASRPWIQGGYEQYF. The CDR3 DNA reads as TGCGCCAGCAGACCCTGGATCCAGGGAGGCTACGAGCAGTACTTC.

The sample holds many counts of this clonotype. The chain joins TRBV7-9 to TRBJ2-7; no clear D gene. The CDR3 consists of 11 residues. Trimming cost V 1 base and J 9 bases, with 7 bases left between them. Germline CDR1 SEHNR, CDR2 FQNEAQ (reference sequence). This CDR3 is CASSLDRGQYF. In DNA form, the CDR3 reads TGTGCCAGCAGCTTAGACAGAGGGCAGTACTTC.

The rearrangement joins TRBV3-1 to TRBJ2-7, with 9 nucleotides matching TRBD1. V shed 4 bases and J 5 bases; nucleotides not matched to a gene: 12. There are 16 residues in the CDR3. Germline assignment: CDR1 LGHDT and CDR2 YNNKEL (reference sequence). CDR3 sequence reads: CASSLRPGQGLHEQYF. CDR3 bases: TGTGCCAGCAGCCTTAGACCGGGACAGGGACTCCACGAGCAGTACTTC.